These T cell receptor beta chains were read from a single sample in a study of shared clonotypes between healthy human individuals. The method was immunoSEQ multiplex PCR; TCRdb's version includes in-frame clones alone and lacks a portion of them. The sample carries about 2,100,000 clones, about 92% recorded once. Input material: naive CD8+ T cells from PBMCs. The receptors come from a man younger than 35 in good health. Some clones in this sample may be carry-over from other donors' samples. The CDR3 runs from the conserved cysteine through the conserved F or W. D genes are given only for firm matches. Expanded clones are given a class, and other clones once, few, many or no size at all.

j_call v_call d_call clone_size cdr3_aa cdr3_nt
TRBJ1-1 TRBV27 . . CASRDGGAPPEAFF TGTGCCAGCAGGGATGGGGGCGCTCCTCCTGAAGCTTTCTTT
TRBJ1-2 TRBV7-9 TRBD1 . CASSPDREAGYTF TGTGCCAGCAGCCCCGACAGGGAAGCTGGCTACACCTTC
TRBJ1-5 TRBV28 . . CASSLSTGAGNQPQHF TGTGCCAGCAGTTTATCCACGGGGGCCGGCAATCAGCCCCAGCATTTT
TRBJ1-1 TRBV18 TRBD1 once CASSPMTGANTEAFF TGTGCCAGCTCACCTATGACAGGGGCGAACACTGAAGCTTTCTTT
TRBJ2-1 TRBV4-1 . . CASRGRSESSYNEQFF TGCGCCAGCAGGGGGCGTTCTGAGAGCTCCTACAATGAGCAGTTCTTC
TRBJ1-5 TRBV6-1 . . CASSGLGVGNQPQHF TGTGCCAGCAGTGGGCTGGGGGTTGGCAATCAGCCCCAGCATTTT
TRBJ2-2 TRBV28 . . CASSYGTAGELFF TGTGCCAGCAGTTACGGGACCGCCGGGGAGCTGTTTTTT
TRBJ1-4 TRBV4-3 . . CASSQGRGASEKLFF TGCGCCAGCAGCCAAGGGCGGGGGGCTAGTGAAAAACTGTTTTTT
TRBJ2-7 TRBV7-9 . . CASSSGSGANEQYF TGTGCCAGCAGTTCTGGCTCGGGGGCCAACGAGCAGTACTTC
TRBJ2-3 TRBV11-2 TRBD2 . CASSLTSGSWDTQYF TGTGCCAGCAGCTTGACTAGCGGGAGTTGGGATACGCAGTATTTT
TRBJ2-7 TRBV19 . once CASSSREKPYEQYF TGTGCCAGTAGTTCCCGGGAGAAGCCCTACGAGCAGTACTTC
TRBJ2-7 TRBV14 . . CASSHRESYEQYF TGTGCCAGCAGCCACCGGGAATCCTACGAGCAGTACTTC
TRBJ2-5 TRBV9 . . CASSAGSAPETQYF TGTGCCAGCAGCGCAGGGAGCGCCCCAGAGACCCAGTACTTC
TRBJ2-3 TRBV27 TRBD1 . CASSLRTGARDTQYF TGTGCCAGCAGTCTCCGGACAGGTGCTAGGGATACGCAGTATTTT
TRBJ2-7 TRBV7-8 . . CASSLAGLSEQYF TGTGCCAGCAGCTTAGCGGGGCTGAGCGAGCAGTACTTC
TRBJ2-3 TRBV2 . . CASRMGARPDTQYF TGTGCCAGCCGGATGGGGGCTCGGCCAGATACGCAGTATTTT
TRBJ2-1 TRBV27 TRBD2 . CASSLRNLAGVADEQFF TGTGCCAGCAGTCTACGGAACCTAGCGGGAGTGGCCGATGAGCAGTTCTTC
TRBJ2-7 TRBV6-1 . . CASRLDGSNEQYF TGTGCCAGCAGACTGGACGGGTCCAACGAGCAGTACTTC